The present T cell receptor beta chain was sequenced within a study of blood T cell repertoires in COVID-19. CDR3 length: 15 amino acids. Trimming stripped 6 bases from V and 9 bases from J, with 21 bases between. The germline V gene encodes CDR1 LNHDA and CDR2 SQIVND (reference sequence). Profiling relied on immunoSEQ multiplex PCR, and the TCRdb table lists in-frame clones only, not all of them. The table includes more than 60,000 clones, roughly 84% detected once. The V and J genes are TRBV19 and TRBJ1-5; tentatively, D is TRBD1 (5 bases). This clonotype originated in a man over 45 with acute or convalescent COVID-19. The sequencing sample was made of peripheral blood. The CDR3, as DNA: TGTGCCAGTAGCCCCCTTCGGGGGGGAAAAGGGCCCCAGCATTTT. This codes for CASSPLRGGKGPQHF.